The next 32 T cell receptor beta chains were all read from a single sample in a study of Graves' ophthalmopathy and Graves' hyperthyroidism. RNA transcripts provided the template for amplifying TCR beta CDR3 regions. A first-round RT-PCR used HTBI primers, followed by a second-round multiplex PCR. TCRdb ran MiXCR on the multiplex PCR reads and lists one entry per CDR3 protein. The table records about 210,000 distinct CDR3 sequences, just under 30% of them present only once. The sequencing sample was made of peripheral blood. Every receptor here comes from a man between 50 and 59 years old with Graves' ophthalmopathy.

This chain uses TRBV25-1 with TRBJ2-5; 12 bases align to TRBD2. With 4 bases clipped from V and 1 base from J, the junction kept 1 base outside the gene matches. Germline V gene sequence: CDR1 MGHDK, CDR2 SYGVNS. This CDR3 has 15 amino acids. CDR3 sequence reads: CASSGGLAGQETQYF. DNA for the CDR3: TGTGCCAGCAGTGGGGGACTAGCGGGCCAAGAGACCCAGTACTTC. Complete variable domain (other parts from reference TRBV25-1 and TRBJ2-5): EADIYQTPRYLVIGTGKKITLECSQTMGHDKMYWYQQDPGMELHLIHYSYGVNSTEKGDLSSESTVSRIRTEHFPLTLESARPSHTSQYLCASSGGLAGQETQYFGPGTRLLVL.

A note on this clonotype: One base away lies a much larger clone, so this may be a sequencing read error. The chain links TRBV5-1 to TRBJ2-7, with a possible D match to TRBD2 (5 bases). The CDR3 runs 15 residues. V lost 3 bases and J 7 bases, leaving 20 bases between the germline ends. The V gene's germline CDR1 is SGHRS and CDR2 YFSETQ. The DNA of the CDR3 is TGCGCCAGCAGCTACCCGGGGAGCCCCACAAGGGAGCAGTACTTC. It translates to CASSYPGSPTREQYF.

This clonotype was seen many times. This chain uses TRBV28 with TRBJ2-1; TRBD2 agrees at 11 bases. Germline-derived CDR1 and CDR2 are MDHEN and SYDVKM. After removal of 5 bases from V and 0 bases from J, the junction contained 12 bases not matched to a gene. The CDR3 is 19 residues long. Here the CDR3 reads CASSDLRTSGLSSYNEQFF. Written as DNA, the CDR3 is TGTGCCAGCAGTGATCTGAGGACTAGCGGGCTAAGCTCCTACAATGAGCAGTTCTTC.

This clonotype showed up many times. Mismatch with germline at one junction end may stem from a read error. This chain connects TRBV6-2 or TRBV6-3 to TRBJ2-5; D is perhaps TRBD2 (6 bases). The CDR3 spans 17 residues. Germline V lookup: CDR1 MNHEY, CDR2 SVGEGT. The CDR3 nucleotides read TGTGCCAGCAGTTACTCGAGACGGGAGTCTGTGGTAGAGACCCAGCACTTC. It specifies CASSYSRRESVVETQHF.

This clonotype was counted ten times or more. The rearrangement uses TRBV7-6 and TRBJ2-3; D not certain. From germline, CDR1 is SGHVS and CDR2 FNYEAQ. The CDR3 spans 12 residues. V lost 2 bases, J lost 4 bases, and 4 bases lay in between. CDR3: CASSLSSDTQYF. The DNA for the CDR3 is TGTGCCAGCAGCTTATCTTCAGATACGCAGTATTTT. The full variable domain, rest sourced from reference TRBV7-6 and TRBJ2-3, is GAGVSQSPRYKVTKRGQDVALRCDPISGHVSLYWYRQALGQGPEFLTYFNYEAQQDKSGLPNDRFSAERPEGSISTLTIQRTEQRDSAMYRCASSLSSDTQYFGPGTRLTVL.

The chain couples TRBV2 to TRBJ1-2; 8 positions agree with TRBD1. Germline assignment: CDR1 SNHLY and CDR2 FYNNEI. The CDR3 is made up of 13 amino acids. The ends lost 10 bases at V and 5 bases at J; junction bases unmatched: 9. The CDR3 is CATPGQDLYGYTF. In DNA form, the CDR3 reads TGTGCCACCCCGGGACAGGATCTATATGGCTACACCTTC.

This clonotype was counted many times. V and J are TRBV20-1 and TRBJ2-7; 7 bases fit TRBD2. Losses at the gene ends were 2 bases for V and 7 bases for J; bases not matched to a gene: 5. Germline CDR1 reads DFQATT; CDR2 reads SNEGSKA (reference sequence). The CDR3 spans 12 residues. CDR3 nucleotides: TGCAGTGCTAGACATTACGGGAGGGAGCAGTACTTC. As protein: CSARHYGREQYF.

This clonotype was observed at least ten times. In DNA, the CDR3 is TGTGCCAGCAGTTCTGGCGGGAGTGTGGACGAGCAGTACTTC. This encodes CASSSGGSVDEQYF. The chain employs TRBV6-2 or TRBV6-3 and TRBJ2-7, with 7 bases aligning to TRBD2. V was pared by 4 bases and J by 5 bases, with 8 bases of the junction left unmatched. The germline CDR1 and CDR2 sequences are MNHEY and SVGEGT. The CDR3 is 14 residues long.

This clonotype was seen repeatedly, ten times or more. The rearrangement joins TRBV19 to TRBJ2-7, with 8 bases aligning to TRBD2. The germline V gene encodes CDR1 LNHDA and CDR2 SQIVND (reference sequence). With 9 bases clipped from V and 4 bases from J, the junction kept 11 bases outside the gene matches. This CDR3 comprises 14 residues. CDR3 nucleotide sequence: TGTGCCAGCAAAACTAGCGGCGGTGGGTACGAGCAGTACTTC. Translated, it gives CASKTSGGGYEQYF.

V usage is TRBV27 and J usage is TRBJ2-5; either TRBD1 or TRBD2 may supply D (6 bases each). The CDR3 has 15 amino acids. Trimming stripped 4 bases from V and 5 bases from J, with 17 bases between. Germline V gene sequence: CDR1 MNHEY, CDR2 SMNVEV (reference sequence). CDR3: CASSSPGEVGETQYF. Written as DNA, the CDR3 is TGTGCCAGCAGTTCTCCAGGGGAGGTCGGGGAGACCCAGTACTTC.

This clonotype has a count of ten or more. The chain recombines TRBV4-3 with TRBJ1-1; D is undetermined. This CDR3 is built from 11 residues. Germline V gene lookup returns CDR1 LGHNA and CDR2 YSLEER. Trimming removed 0 bases from V and 4 bases from J, with 0 bases in between. The CDR3: CASSQDTEAFF. The CDR3 nucleotides read TGCGCCAGCAGCCAAGACACTGAAGCTTTCTTT.

This clonotype has a count of ten or more. The V and J genes are TRBV4-1 and TRBJ2-2; tentatively, D is TRBD1 (5 bases). The V and J ends lost 6 bases and 1 base respectively, with 9 bases between them. This CDR3 has 14 amino acids. Germline-derived CDR1 and CDR2 are MGHRA and YSYEKL. The CDR3 reads CASSRGQNTGELFF. The CDR3 DNA reads TGCGCCAGCAGTAGAGGACAGAACACCGGGGAGCTGTTTTTT.

This clonotype appeared many times. This sequence joins TRBV7-3 and TRBJ1-1; D gene unclear. V shed 0 bases and J shed 2 bases, with 4 bases lying between them. The CDR3 loop spans 13 amino acids. Germline CDR1 and CDR2: SGHTA and FQGTGA. The CDR3 nucleotides are TGTGCCAGCAGCTTAACTCACAACACTGAAGCTTTCTTT. Translation gives CASSLTHNTEAFF.

This clonotype was counted ten times or more. V gene TRBV4-1 combines with J gene TRBJ2-7; D is ambiguous. The CDR3 runs 15 residues. V was shortened by 1 base and J by 0 bases, with 10 bases between the two germline ends. The germline V gene has CDR1 MGHRA and CDR2 YSYEKL. CDR3: CASSQGPASSYEQYF. For the CDR3, the DNA is TGCGCCAGCAGCCAAGGTCCTGCCAGCTCCTACGAGCAGTACTTC.

This clonotype was seen more than once but under ten times. The gene calls are TRBV6-1 and TRBJ1-1, with TRBD1 as a possible D gene (5 bases). V lost 2 bases to trimming and J lost 4 bases, with 14 bases between them. Germline-derived CDR1 and CDR2 are MNHNS and SASEGT. The CDR3 sequence is 15 residues long. The DNA for the CDR3 is TGTGCCAGCAGTGAACCTAACCGGGGCAGCACTGAAGCTTTCTTT. Protein product: CASSEPNRGSTEAFF.

This clonotype came up many times. V and J are TRBV20-1 and TRBJ2-5; 8 nucleotides align to TRBD2. CDR3 length equals 15 residues. In germline, CDR1 is DFQATT, CDR2 SNEGSKA (reference sequence). After removal of 0 bases from V and 5 bases from J, the junction contained 8 bases not matched to a gene. The CDR3 DNA sequence: TGCAGTGCTAGAGATCTCTCAGCGGGAGTGGAGACCCAGTACTTC. Translated, it gives CSARDLSAGVETQYF.

This clonotype was recorded many times. The chain employs TRBV6-5 and TRBJ2-7; 10 nucleotides align to TRBD2. Germline CDR1 and CDR2: MNHEY and SVGAGI. CDR3 size: 12 residues. The ends lost 7 bases at V and 6 bases at J; junction bases unmatched: 3. CDR3 in amino acids: CASKGLAPEQYF. In DNA, the CDR3 is TGTGCCAGCAAGGGACTAGCGCCCGAGCAGTACTTC.

The genes are TRBV10-3 and TRBJ2-7; no reliable D call. Trimming stripped 5 bases from V and 1 base from J, with 9 bases between. The CDR3 is made up of 13 amino acids. Per germline, CDR1 ENHRY and CDR2 SYGVKD. DNA for the CDR3: TGTGCCATCAGTCTGGCGCCGTCCTACGAGCAGTACTTC. The encoded protein is CAISLAPSYEQYF.

The table lists this clonotype with many counts. This chain connects TRBV7-2 to TRBJ2-5, with D tentatively TRBD2 (6 bases). V was clipped by 6 bases and J by 7 bases, with 18 bases between them. The CDR3 covers 14 residues. Germline CDR1 SGHTA, CDR2 FQGNSA. The CDR3 reads CASSPRRDSRTQYF. CDR3 sequence (DNA): TGTGCCAGCAGTCCACGACGGGACTCACGGACCCAGTACTTC.

This clonotype was detected many times. The chain combines TRBV7-9 with TRBJ2-5; 8 nucleotides agree with TRBD2. CDR1 and CDR2 from the germline V gene are SEHNR and FQNEAQ (reference sequence). The ends lost 5 bases at V and 4 bases at J; junction bases unmatched: 12. The CDR3 loop spans 16 amino acids. CDR3 DNA: TGTGCCAGCAGCCCGCGTCTAGCGGGCGGGCGAGAGACCCAGTACTTC. Protein: CASSPRLAGGRETQYF.

The table lists this clonotype with many counts. Relative to the germline gene, one junction end is altered; a read error may explain this. The chain employs TRBV7-2 and TRBJ2-3; 11 positions match TRBD2. The CDR3 runs to 14 residues. The germline V gene has CDR1 SGHTA and CDR2 FQGNSA. In DNA form, the CDR3 reads TGTGCCAGCAGATTAGCGGGAGGGGTGGATACGCAGTATTTT. It codes for CASRLAGGVDTQYF.

This clonotype was counted many times. At one end, the junction sequence differs from germline, possibly due to a read error. The chain recombines TRBV28 with TRBJ2-5, with 7 nucleotides matching TRBD2. Germline V gene data show CDR1 as MDHEN and CDR2 as SYDVKM. The CDR3 totals 15 residues. The DNA for the CDR3 is TGTGCCAGCACCCCCTGGCCTAGCGGACAAGAGATCCAGTACTTC. It codes for CASTPWPSGQEIQYF.

This clonotype was counted at least ten times. The V call is TRBV20-1, the J call TRBJ2-7, with TRBD2 matching 10 bases. Germline V gives CDR1 DFQATT, CDR2 SNEGSKA (reference sequence). Trimming removed 0 bases from V and 1 base from J; junction bases left unmatched: 6. This CDR3 region has 16 residues. The CDR3: CSARDSGLALSYEQYF. The CDR3 DNA reads TGCAGTGCTAGAGATTCGGGACTAGCGCTATCCTACGAGCAGTACTTC.

This clonotype was seen at least ten times. The rearrangement uses TRBV27 and TRBJ2-7; 10 bases match TRBD2. This CDR3 region has 16 residues. The trim removed 2 bases at V and 1 base at J, leaving 5 bases unmatched. Germline assignment: CDR1 MNHEY and CDR2 SMNVEV (reference sequence). The CDR3 protein is CASSLQPSGRSYEQYF. The CDR3 region has the DNA TGTGCCAGCAGTTTACAGCCTAGCGGGAGATCCTACGAGCAGTACTTC.

This clonotype was seen many times. The chain joins TRBV28 to TRBJ2-5; 7 bases map to TRBD2. CDR3 length: 15 residues. Germline V CDR1 and CDR2: MDHEN, SYDVKM. V was pared by 7 bases and J by 1 base, with 9 bases of the junction left unmatched. CDR3 coding DNA: TGTGCCAGCACCTCGGCGGGAGTCGGCCAAGAGACCCAGTACTTC. Encoded protein: CASTSAGVGQETQYF.

This clonotype came up many times. The chain uses TRBV6-2 or TRBV6-3 and TRBJ2-7; 10 nucleotides line up with TRBD1. Trimming took 6 bases from V and 6 from J; bases not matched to a gene: 5. Germline-derived CDR1 and CDR2 are MNHEY and SVGEGT. The CDR3 sequence is 13 residues long. The CDR3: CASRRQGAFEQYF. In DNA, the CDR3 is TGTGCCAGCAGGCGACAGGGGGCATTCGAGCAGTACTTC.

This clonotype was seen many times. This chain connects TRBV18 to TRBJ1-1; 9 bases agree with TRBD1. The CDR3 runs 13 residues. Germline trimming cut 4 bases from V and 8 bases from J; bases unmatched to any gene: 5. Looked up from germline, CDR1 is KGHSH and CDR2 is LQKENI. The CDR3 sequence is CASSLDRGEEAFF. The CDR3 bases are TGTGCCAGCTCACTGGACAGGGGCGAGGAAGCTTTCTTT.

The table lists this clonotype with many counts. The V gene is TRBV20-1, the J gene TRBJ2-3; 11 bases map to TRBD2. V lost 5 bases to trimming and J lost 1 base; unmatched junction nucleotides: 8. The CDR3 is made up of 16 amino acids. The germline V gene encodes CDR1 DFQATT and CDR2 SNEGSKA (reference sequence). The CDR3 region has the DNA TGCAGTGCTCCCGGGACTAGCGGTTTAGGCACAGATACGCAGTATTTT. Protein product: CSAPGTSGLGTDTQYF.

This clonotype was detected many times. Just one base apart from a much larger clone, this may be a read error. The conserved phenylalanine or tryptophan normally closing the CDR3 is absent here, so this likely arose from a read error. The V and J genes are TRBV12-3 or TRBV12-4 and TRBJ1-2; TRBD1 is a possible D gene (6 bases). The CDR3 has 13 residues. V lost 6 bases, J lost 7 bases, and 15 bases lay in between. This CDR3 reads CASSKGGWRGYTS. In nucleotides, the CDR3 is TGTGCCAGCAGCAAAGGGGGATGGCGTGGCTACACCTCC.

The J gene is TRBJ1-2, the V gene TRBV28, with D uncertain. The germline CDR1 and CDR2 sequences are MDHEN and SYDVKM. CDR3 length: 16 amino acids. V lost 4 bases to trimming and J lost 4 bases, with 19 bases between them. CDR3 residues: CASSYLQFSGFYGYTF. For the CDR3, the DNA is TGTGCCAGCAGTTATCTTCAATTCTCGGGGTTCTATGGCTACACCTTC.

Many counts were recorded for this clonotype. A read error may explain this, as a much larger clone is one base away. The rearrangement links TRBV28 to TRBJ2-7, with a possible D match to TRBD1 (6 bases). V dropped 5 bases and J dropped 0 bases, with 8 bases sitting between them. The CDR3 contains 13 residues. The V gene's germline CDR1 is MDHEN and CDR2 SYDVKM. The CDR3 coding sequence is TGTGCCAGCAGTGGACAGAGCTCCTACGAGCAGTACTTC. This translates into CASSGQSSYEQYF.

This clonotype was recorded many times. CDR3 DNA sequence: TGTGCCAGCAGCTGGAGCTCTGGGGCCAACGTCCTGACTTTC. This encodes CASSWSSGANVLTF. The rearrangement joins TRBV6-1 to TRBJ2-6, with D unclear. The CDR3 contains 14 residues. Between the trimmed V and J ends, which lost 6 bases and 0 bases, there was a span of 6 bases. Looked up from germline, CDR1 is MNHNS and CDR2 is SASEGT.